The text below deals with one TCR beta chain. Germline loops: CDR1 KGHDR, CDR2 SFDVKD. The CDR3 totals 16 residues. The V segment lost 5 bases and the J segment 2 bases; nucleotides outside the gene matches: 7. This sample is part of a study of blood T cell repertoires in COVID-19. Overall study context: The United States, Italy and Spain provided the acute and convalescent COVID-19 samples. T cells, B-cell-depleted T cells, or PBMCs provided the cDNA or gDNA that served as material.

Authors' analysis steps: Counts of nucleated cells, estimated from reference gene primer amplification, were obtained. Some clones are missing from TCRdb's copy, which holds only in-frame ones; the method was immunoSEQ multiplex PCR. D and trimming come from the DNA, and the V and J calls and clone size come from that table. The table lists tens of thousands of clones, 89% of them singletons. This sequence was found in a woman aged 70-85 years with acute or convalescent COVID-19. The chain carries TRBV24-1 and TRBJ2-1; TRBD2 agrees at 8 bases. The specimen sequenced was peripheral blood. CDR3 in amino acids: CATSGSTGGAYNEQFF. The CDR3 region has the DNA TGTGCCACCAGTGGGTCTACCGGGGGGGCCTACAATGAGCAGTTCTTC.